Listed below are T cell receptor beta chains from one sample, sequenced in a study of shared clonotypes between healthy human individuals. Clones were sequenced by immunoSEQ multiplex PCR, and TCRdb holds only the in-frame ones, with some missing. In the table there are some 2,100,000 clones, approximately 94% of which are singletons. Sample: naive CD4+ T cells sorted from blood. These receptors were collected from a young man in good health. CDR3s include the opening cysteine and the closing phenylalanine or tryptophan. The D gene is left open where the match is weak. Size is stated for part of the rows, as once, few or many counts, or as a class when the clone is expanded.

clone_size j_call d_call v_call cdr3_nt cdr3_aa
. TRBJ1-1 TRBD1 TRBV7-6 TGTGCCAGCAGCTTGATGACAGGGCTGAACACTGAAGCTTTCTTT CASSLMTGLNTEAFF
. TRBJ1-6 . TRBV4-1 TGCGCCAGCAGCCCCCTGGATTCACCCCTCCACTTT CASSPLDSPLHF
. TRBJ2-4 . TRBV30 TGTGCCTGGAGTGAAGGGAACAAAAACATTCAGTACTTC CAWSEGNKNIQYF
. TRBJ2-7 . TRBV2 TGTGCCAGCAGCTCAAACACCTACGAGCAGTACTTC CASSSNTYEQYF
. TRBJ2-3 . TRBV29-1 TGCAGCGTTGTGGGGGGCTCTAGCACAGATACGCAGTATTTT CSVVGGSSTDTQYF
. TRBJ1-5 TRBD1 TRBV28 TGTGCCAGCAGTATTCGGGACAGGGGGGACAATCAGCCCCAGCATTTT CASSIRDRGDNQPQHF
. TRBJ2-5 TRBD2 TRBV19 TGTGCCAGTAGTATACTAGCGGCCCAAGAGACCCAGTACTTC CASSILAAQETQYF
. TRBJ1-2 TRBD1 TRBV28 TGTGCCAGCACTCGGGACAGAGGGAACTATGGCTACACCTTC CASTRDRGNYGYTF
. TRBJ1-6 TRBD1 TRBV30 TGTGCCTGGAAAGGGACAGCAATCTATTCACCCCTCCACTTT CAWKGTAIYSPLHF
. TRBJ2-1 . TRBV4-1 TGCGCCAGCAGCCAACCCGCGACAGGCCGCTACAATGAGCAGTTCTTC CASSQPATGRYNEQFF
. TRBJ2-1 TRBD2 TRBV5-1 TGCGCCAGCAGCTTGGCAAGCGGGATTGTCAATGAGCAGTTCTTC CASSLASGIVNEQFF
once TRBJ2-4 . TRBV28 TGTGCCAGCAGTCAGGCCAGCCTTCTAGCCAAAAACATTCAGTACTTC CASSQASLLAKNIQYF
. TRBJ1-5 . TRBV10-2 TGCGCCAGCAGGCTGGCAGACAATCAGCCCCAGCATTTT CASRLADNQPQHF
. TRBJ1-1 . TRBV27 TGTGCCAGCAGTTTATTCAGGGACACTGAAGCTTTCTTT CASSLFRDTEAFF
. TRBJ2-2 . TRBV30 TGTGCCTGGAGGGGATTTAGCAGGAGTAACACCGGGGAGCTGTTTTTT CAWRGFSRSNTGELFF
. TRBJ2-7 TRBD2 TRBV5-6 TGTGCCAGCAGCTCCGGACTAGCGGGGGACTCCTACGAGCAGTACTTC CASSSGLAGDSYEQYF
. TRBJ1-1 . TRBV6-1 TGTGCCAGCAGAGCCATGGAGCTCACTGAAGCTTTCTTT CASRAMELTEAFF
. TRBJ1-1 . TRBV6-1 TGTGCCAGCAGTTCCACCGGGAACACTGAAGCTTTCTTT CASSSTGNTEAFF
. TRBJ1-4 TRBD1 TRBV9 TGTGCCAGCAGCAAGACAGGGACCGCAACTAATGAAAAACTGTTTTTT CASSKTGTATNEKLFF
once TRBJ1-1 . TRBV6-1 TGTGCCAGCAGTGACCGAGGACGGATGAACACTGAAGCTTTCTTT CASSDRGRMNTEAFF
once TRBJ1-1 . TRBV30 TGTGCCTGGAAACAGGGCCGGAACACTGAAGCTTTCTTT CAWKQGRNTEAFF
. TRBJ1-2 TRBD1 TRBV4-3 TGCGCCAGCAGCCAAGATATCGGGACAGTCTATGGCTACACCTTC CASSQDIGTVYGYTF
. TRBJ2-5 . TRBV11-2 TGTGCCAGCTCAAGGGCAGTAAAAGAGACCCAGTACTTC CASSRAVKETQYF
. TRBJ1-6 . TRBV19 TGTGCCAGTAGTACCATGGACAGTTATAATTCACCCCTCCACTTT CASSTMDSYNSPLHF
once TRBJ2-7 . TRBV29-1 TGCAGCGTTGAATCCGGTTCCTACGAGCAGTACTTC CSVESGSYEQYF
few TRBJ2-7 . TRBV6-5 TGTGCCAGCAGTTACAACTACGAGCAGTACTTC CASSYNYEQYF
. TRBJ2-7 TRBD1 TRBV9 TGTGCCAGCGGCCGGACAGGGGCTATCCCAACCTACGAGCAGTACTTC CASGRTGAIPTYEQYF
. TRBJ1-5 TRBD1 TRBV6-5 TGTGCCAGCAGAGGGCAGGGAGGGGGCCAGCCCCAGCATTTT CASRGQGGGQPQHF
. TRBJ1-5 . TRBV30 TGTGCCTGGGGCGAGGGGAGCAATCAGCCCCAGCATTTT CAWGEGSNQPQHF
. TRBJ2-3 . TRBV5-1 TGCGCCAGCAGCTTGGCCGAAGCTATACGGGAAACAGATACGCAGTATTTT CASSLAEAIRETDTQYF
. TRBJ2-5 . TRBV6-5 TGTGCCAGCAGTTACTCGTACGAGATAAAGACCCAGTACTTC CASSYSYEIKTQYF
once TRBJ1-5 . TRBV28 TGTGCCAGCAGAACCCCGGGACTGGGAAATCAGCCCCAGCATTTT CASRTPGLGNQPQHF
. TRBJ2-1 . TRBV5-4 TGTGCCAGCCGTGGGTACAATGAGCAGTTCTTC CASRGYNEQFF
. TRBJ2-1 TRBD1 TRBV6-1 TGTGCCAGCAGGGGCGGGACAGGGTTTTTACCAGAGTTCTTC CASRGGTGFLPEFF
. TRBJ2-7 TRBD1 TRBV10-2 TGCGCCAGCAGTGACCCGGACAGGGCCCGCTCCTACGAGCAGTACTTC CASSDPDRARSYEQYF
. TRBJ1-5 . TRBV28 TGTGCCAGCAGTTTTCACGATGGGTTATATCAGCCCCAGCATTTT CASSFHDGLYQPQHF
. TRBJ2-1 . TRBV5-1 TGCGCCAGCAGCCCCAGCCCGACAAGCTCCTACAATGAGCAGTTCTTC CASSPSPTSSYNEQFF
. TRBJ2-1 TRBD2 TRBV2 TGTGCCAGCAGTGGGACTAGAAGGAATGAGCAGTTCTTC CASSGTRRNEQFF
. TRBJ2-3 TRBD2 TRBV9 TGTGCCAGCAGCGTACGCGGGGGGCGCACAGATACGCAGTATTTT CASSVRGGRTDTQYF
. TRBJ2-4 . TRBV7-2 TGTGCCAGCAGCTCAGCTCAGGGGCTAGCCAAAAACATTCAGTACTTC CASSSAQGLAKNIQYF
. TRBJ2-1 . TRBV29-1 TGCAGCGCGATCAGACAGGTCGACAATGAGCAGTTCTTC CSAIRQVDNEQFF
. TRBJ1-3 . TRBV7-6 TGTGCCAGCAGCTTGTCGGTCAGCTCTGGAAACACCATATATTTT CASSLSVSSGNTIYF
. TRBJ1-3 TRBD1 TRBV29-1 TGCAGCGTCGGGACTGGGACAGTTGGAAACACCATATATTTT CSVGTGTVGNTIYF
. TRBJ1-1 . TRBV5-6 TGTGCCAGCAGCTTGAGGGCAGGGTGGACTGAAGCTTTCTTT CASSLRAGWTEAFF
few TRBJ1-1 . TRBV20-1 TGCAGTGCCGGACGGGCAGGAGAAGCTTTCTTT CSAGRAGEAFF
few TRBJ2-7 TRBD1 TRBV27 TGTGCCAGCAGTCTCCGGGACAGGGGCTACGAGCAGTACTTC CASSLRDRGYEQYF
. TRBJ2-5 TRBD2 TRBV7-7 TGTGCTAGCAGCTCCGGGACTAGCGGCCGAGTGCGGGAGACCCAGTACTTC CASSSGTSGRVRETQYF
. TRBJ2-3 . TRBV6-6 TGTGCCAGCAGTTGGGCTAGCCTTAGCACAGATACGCAGTATTTT CASSWASLSTDTQYF
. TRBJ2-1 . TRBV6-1 TGTGCCAGCAGACCCCCCGGCTACAATGAGCAGTTCTTC CASRPPGYNEQFF
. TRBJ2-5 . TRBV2 TGTGCCAGCAGTACCGGGCAGTCCCAAGAGACCCAGTACTTC CASSTGQSQETQYF
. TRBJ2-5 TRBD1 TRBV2 TGTGCCAGCAAGGACAGGGTCGAAGAGACCCAGTACTTC CASKDRVEETQYF
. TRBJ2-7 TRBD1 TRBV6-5 TGTGCCAGCACCAAGGGGACAGGGGGCTCCGAGCAGTACTTC CASTKGTGGSEQYF
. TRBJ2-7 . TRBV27 TGTGCCAGGCTACCAAAGGGGAGAGAGTCCTACGAGCAGTACTTC CARLPKGRESYEQYF